One and the same sample provided the 17 T cell receptor beta chains below, sequenced in a study of yellow fever vaccine responses in identical twins. TCRdb reanalysed the RT-PCR reads using MiXCR and keeps one entry per CDR3 protein. This table has about 10,000 distinct CDR3 sequences, 83% appearing once. This specimen was T cells from blood (PBMCs), unsorted or a sorted subset (not recorded which), taken before or after yellow fever vaccination (not recorded which). Receptor source: a young woman who received the yellow fever vaccine.

This clonotype was seen a single time. This chain uses TRBV6-5 with TRBJ2-3; D ambiguous. CDR1 is MNHEY, CDR2 SVGAGI, per germline. V lost 4 bases and J lost 0, with 11 bases in between. The CDR3 runs 15 residues. CDR3 DNA sequence: TGTGCCAGCAGTTGGACGGTATCTAGCACAGATACGCAGTATTTT. Translating gives CASSWTVSSTDTQYF.

The chain carries TRBV12-5 and TRBJ2-1; 10 bases are shared with TRBD2. Germline CDR1 LGHNT, CDR2 FRNRAP. The CDR3 loop spans 16 amino acids. The junction had 3 bases not matched to a gene; V was cut back by 2 bases and J by 2 bases. CDR3 loop: CASGLTSGGAYNEQFF. The CDR3 DNA follows: TGTGCTAGTGGTTTGACCAGCGGGGGGGCCTACAATGAGCAGTTCTTC. The whole variable domain, remainder taken from reference TRBV12-5 and TRBJ2-1, is DARVTQTPRHKVTEMGQEVTMRCQPILGHNTVFWYRQTMMQGLELLAYFRNRAPLDDSGMPKDRFSAEMPDATLATLKIQPSEPRDSAVYFCASGLTSGGAYNEQFFGPGTRLTVL.

The gene calls are TRBV29-1 and TRBJ2-7; no clear D. With 3 bases removed from V and 5 bases from J, the gap between germline ends came to 14 bases. This CDR3 comprises 13 residues. Germline V gene sequence: CDR1 SQVTM, CDR2 ANQGSEA. For the CDR3, the DNA is TGCAGCGTTGATAGTATAGGGTTGGACGAGCAGTACTTC. Encoded protein: CSVDSIGLDEQYF.

The chain has TRBV11-3 and TRBJ2-5; D possibly corresponds to TRBD1 (6 bases). V was pared by 3 bases and J by 0 bases, with 14 bases between. CDR3 length: 16 amino acids. Germline CDR1 SGHNT, CDR2 YENEEA. The CDR3 sequence is CASSFTLRDNQETQYF. CDR3 nucleotides: TGTGCCAGCAGCTTTACCCTACGGGACAACCAAGAGACCCAGTACTTC.

The V call is TRBV19, the J call TRBJ2-3, with D unclear. Germline-derived CDR1 and CDR2 are LNHDA and SQIVND (reference sequence). This CDR3 spans 13 amino acids. Trimming took off 6 bases at V and 2 bases at J, with 9 bases between the two ends. The CDR3 here is CASSPRVTDTQYF. CDR3 sequence (DNA): TGTGCCAGTAGCCCTAGGGTCACAGATACGCAGTATTTT.

The chain couples TRBV7-6 to TRBJ2-1, with 8 bases that match TRBD2. Germline lookup yields CDR1 SGHVS and CDR2 FNYEAQ. The ends lost 2 bases at V and 4 bases at J; junction bases unmatched: 10. This CDR3 region has 17 residues. This chain's CDR3 is CASSLQRGGGRYNEQFF. The DNA of the CDR3 is TGTGCCAGCAGCTTACAGCGCGGCGGGGGGCGTTACAATGAGCAGTTCTTC. Filled out from reference TRBV7-6 and TRBJ2-1, the complete variable domain reads GAGVSQSPRYKVTKRGQDVALRCDPISGHVSLYWYRQALGQGPEFLTYFNYEAQQDKSGLPNDRFSAERPEGSISTLTIQRTEQRDSAMYRCASSLQRGGGRYNEQFFGPGTRLTVL.

J is TRBJ2-7 and V is TRBV4-3; the match to TRBD2 covers 11 bases. Losses at the gene ends were 6 bases for V and 3 bases for J; bases not matched to a gene: 13. Germline V gene sequence: CDR1 LGHNA, CDR2 YSLEER. This CDR3 is built from 17 residues. The CDR3: CASSGSASGGPLYEQYV. In DNA form, the CDR3 reads TGCGCCAGCAGTGGGTCGGCTAGCGGGGGGCCCCTCTACGAGCAGTACGTC.

This clonotype occurred a few times. J is TRBJ1-1 and V is TRBV5-1; 8 positions agree with TRBD1. Germline trimming cut 1 base from V and 4 bases from J; bases unmatched to any gene: 6. CDR3 length equals 15 residues. CDR1 and CDR2 (germline): SGHRS, YFSETQ. CDR3 DNA: TGCGCCAGCAGCTTGTCGGGCACAGGGGGCACTGAAGCTTTCTTT. It yields the protein CASSLSGTGGTEAFF.

V gene TRBV19 combines with J gene TRBJ2-1; weak D call: TRBD1 (6 bases). Germline CDR1 LNHDA, CDR2 SQIVND (reference sequence). Trimming cost V 5 bases and J 9 bases, with 11 bases left between them. The CDR3 spans 12 residues. The CDR3 nucleotides read TGTGCCAGTAGTTACAGGGTCAGTGAGCAGTTCTTC. The encoded protein is CASSYRVSEQFF.

This chain joins TRBV2 and TRBJ2-1; D call uncertain. Germline assignment: CDR1 SNHLY and CDR2 FYNNEI. The CDR3 length is 17 residues. V dropped 2 bases and J dropped 0 bases, with 14 bases sitting between them. This chain's CDR3 is CASSEYHLKSSYNEQFF. CDR3 DNA sequence: TGTGCCAGCAGTGAATACCACCTAAAGAGCTCCTACAATGAGCAGTTCTTC.

This clonotype was seen a single time. The chain links TRBV4-1 to TRBJ1-4; no firm D call. The V end was cut by 0 bases, the J end by 6 bases, with 14 bases between. Germline lookup yields CDR1 MGHRA and CDR2 YSYEKL. The length of the CDR3 is 16 residues. The CDR3 is CASSQEPASSYEKLFF. As DNA, the CDR3 is TGCGCCAGCAGCCAAGAGCCTGCTTCCTCATATGAAAAACTGTTTTTT.

This chain joins TRBV21-1 and TRBJ2-3; the table's D gene call, TRBD2, was not cross checked with the DNA. TRBV21-1 represents a pseudogene. The CDR3 runs 12 residues. The CDR3 protein is CASSKAARTQYF. The CDR3 DNA reads TGTGCCAGCAGCAAAGCGGCTAGGACGCAGTATTTT.

The chain combines TRBV7-6 with TRBJ2-1; weak D call: TRBD1 (6 bases). V was trimmed by 1 base and J by 0 bases, leaving 10 bases between them. The CDR3 runs 16 residues. Germline V gene data show CDR1 as SGHVS and CDR2 as FNYEAQ. CDR3 loop: CASSLGQVNSYNEQFF. CDR3 in DNA: TGTGCCAGCAGCTTAGGACAGGTTAACTCCTACAATGAGCAGTTCTTC. Full variable domain (rest looked up from reference TRBV7-6 and TRBJ2-1): GAGVSQSPRYKVTKRGQDVALRCDPISGHVSLYWYRQALGQGPEFLTYFNYEAQQDKSGLPNDRFSAERPEGSISTLTIQRTEQRDSAMYRCASSLGQVNSYNEQFFGPGTRLTVL.

The V gene is TRBV2, the J gene TRBJ2-1; D is ambiguous. The CDR3 runs to 14 residues. Germline values: CDR1 SNHLY, CDR2 FYNNEI. V was shortened by 4 bases and J by 0 bases, with 7 bases between the two germline ends. In nucleotides, the CDR3 is TGTGCCAGCAGTGTGGAAAGCTCCTACAATGAGCAGTTCTTC. It encodes CASSVESSYNEQFF.

The rearrangement uses TRBV11-3 and TRBJ1-2, with a weak D call TRBD1 (5 bases). The CDR3 has 12 amino acids. The germline V gene has CDR1 SGHNT and CDR2 YENEEA. The germline V and J ends were trimmed by 1 base and 9 bases, with 9 bases remaining between them. The CDR3, as DNA: TGTGCCAGCAGCTTAGGGGGCAGGCGCTACACCTTC. This encodes CASSLGGRRYTF.

This rearrangement joins TRBV11-2 to TRBJ1-1; D remains ambiguous. CDR1 and CDR2 (germline): SGHAT, FQNNGV. The CDR3 totals 14 residues. V lost 0 bases to trimming and J lost 2 bases, with 7 bases between them. The DNA of the CDR3 is TGTGCCAGCAGCTTAGAGGGAGGAAACACTGAAGCTTTCTTT. As protein: CASSLEGGNTEAFF.

V is TRBV4-1 and J is TRBJ1-6; D gene unclear. The CDR3 extends over 16 amino acids. Germline CDR1 is MGHRA and CDR2 is YSYEKL. Trimming left V 0 bases short and J 0 bases short, with 6 bases between. CDR3 sequence (DNA): TGCGCCAGCAGCCAAGATCCGAGCTCCTATAATTCACCCCTCCACTTT. It codes for CASSQDPSSYNSPLHF.